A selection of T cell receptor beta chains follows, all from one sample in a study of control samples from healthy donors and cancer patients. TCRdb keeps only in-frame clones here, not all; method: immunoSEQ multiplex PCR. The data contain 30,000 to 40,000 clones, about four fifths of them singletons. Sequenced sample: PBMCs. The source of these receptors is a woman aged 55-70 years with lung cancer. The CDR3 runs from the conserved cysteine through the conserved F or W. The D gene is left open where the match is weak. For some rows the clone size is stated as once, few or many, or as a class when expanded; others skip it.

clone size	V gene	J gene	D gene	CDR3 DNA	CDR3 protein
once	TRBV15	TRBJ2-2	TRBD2	TGTGCCACCAGCAGAGGGGGACTAGGAGGCACCGGGGAGCTGTTTTTT	CATSRGGLGGTGELFF
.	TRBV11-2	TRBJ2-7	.	TGTGCCAGCAGCCGGGTGAAGGCAGGGGTTACATCAACCTACGAGCAGTACTTC	CASSRVKAGVTSTYEQYF
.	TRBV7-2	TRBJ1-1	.	TGTGCCAGCAGCTTTCTCGACACTGAAGCTTTCTTT	CASSFLDTEAFF
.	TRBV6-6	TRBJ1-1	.	TGTGCCAGCGGCCTTATTGAAGCTTTCTTT	CASGLIEAFF
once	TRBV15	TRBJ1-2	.	TGTGCCACCAGCAGTTATTCGCAGACCCTCTCTAACTATGGCTACACCTTC	CATSSYSQTLSNYGYTF
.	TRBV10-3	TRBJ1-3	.	TGTGCCATCAGTGATCCGACGGGAAACACCATATATTTT	CAISDPTGNTIYF
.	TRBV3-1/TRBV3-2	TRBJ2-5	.	TGTGCCAGCAGCCGCCTACCAGCGGAACTTTTTCAAGAGACCCAGTACTTC	CASSRLPAELFQETQYF
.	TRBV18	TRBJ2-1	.	TGTGCCAGCTCACCGATACGTATCCATGAGCAGTTCTTC	CASSPIRIHEQFF
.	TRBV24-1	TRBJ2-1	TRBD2	TGTGCCACCAGTGACCCTACTAGCGGAGGGGACAATGAGCAGTTCTTC	CATSDPTSGGDNEQFF
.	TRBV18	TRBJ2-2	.	TGTGCCAGCTCCCGGGCCACCGGGGAGCTGTTTTTT	CASSRATGELFF
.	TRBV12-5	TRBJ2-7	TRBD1	TGTGCTAGTGGCCCGGGACAGGGAGGGTTGGAGCAGTACTTC	CASGPGQGGLEQYF
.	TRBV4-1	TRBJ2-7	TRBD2	TGCGCCAGCAGCCAAGTTGGGACTAGGGGACTTGGCGAGCAGTACTTC	CASSQVGTRGLGEQYF
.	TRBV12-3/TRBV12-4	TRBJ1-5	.	TGTGCCAGCACCAGGGCCAATCAGCCCCAGCATTTT	CASTRANQPQHF
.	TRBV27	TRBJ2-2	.	TGTGCCAGCACCCAAGGGCAGGGGCTTACCGGGGAGCTGTTTTTT	CASTQGQGLTGELFF
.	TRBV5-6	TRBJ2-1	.	TGTGCCAGCAGCTACTACAATGAGCAGTTCTTC	CASSYYNEQFF
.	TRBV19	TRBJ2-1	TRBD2	TGTGCCAGTGGGATAGCGGGGGCCGACTACAATGAGCAGTTCTTC	CASGIAGADYNEQFF
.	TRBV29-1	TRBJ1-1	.	TGCAGCGTTGGACAGGTGAACACTGAAGCTTTCTTT	CSVGQVNTEAFF
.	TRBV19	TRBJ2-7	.	TGTGCCAGTAGTCCCCGGGGGCCGTCGACCTACGAGCAGTACTTC	CASSPRGPSTYEQYF
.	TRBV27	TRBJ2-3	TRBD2	TGTGCCAGCAGTTTTCGACTAGCGGCTACATCCACAGATACGCAGTATTTT	CASSFRLAATSTDTQYF
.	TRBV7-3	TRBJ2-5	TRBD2	TGTGCCAGCAGCTTGGCGGCGGGAGGCGCGGAGACCCAGTACTTC	CASSLAAGGAETQYF
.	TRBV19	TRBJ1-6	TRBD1	TGTGCCAGTAGTATAGGGACAGGGAAGAATTCACCCCTCCACTTT	CASSIGTGKNSPLHF
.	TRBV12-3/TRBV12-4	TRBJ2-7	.	TGTGCCAGCAGAACTGGGGACCTGGGCGAGCAGTACTTC	CASRTGDLGEQYF
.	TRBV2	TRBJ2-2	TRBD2	TGTGCCAGCAGGTGGGAGGGCGGCCCCGGGGAGCTGTTTTTT	CASRWEGGPGELFF
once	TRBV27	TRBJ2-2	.	TGTGCCAGCAGTTTGACAGGGAGGAGAACCGGGGAGCTGTTTTTT	CASSLTGRRTGELFF
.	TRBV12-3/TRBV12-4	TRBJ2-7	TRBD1	TGTGCCAGCGCCCGGACAGGGAGCTACGAGCAGTACTTC	CASARTGSYEQYF
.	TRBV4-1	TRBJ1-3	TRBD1	TGCGCCAGCAGCCAAGGCGTAGGGGGCATCATAAGAAACACCATATATTTT	CASSQGVGGIIRNTIYF
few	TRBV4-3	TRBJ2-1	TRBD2	TGCGCCAGCAGCCAAGTGAAGACTAGCGGGACCAATGAGCAGTTCTTC	CASSQVKTSGTNEQFF
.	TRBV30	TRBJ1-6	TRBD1	TGTGCCTGGAGGGACGGCGGACAGGGGGTATATTCACCCCTCCACTTT	CAWRDGGQGVYSPLHF
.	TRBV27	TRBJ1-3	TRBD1	TGTGCCAGCAGTTTAGATGGGACAGGGGCTCAACAAAACACCATATATTTT	CASSLDGTGAQQNTIYF
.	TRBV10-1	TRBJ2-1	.	TGCGCCAGCAGTGAGAGACCGAACAATGAGCAGTTCTTC	CASSERPNNEQFF
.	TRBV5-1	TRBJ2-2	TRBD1	TGCGCCAGCTCCGGACAGGACCTAACCGGGGAGCTGTTTTTT	CASSGQDLTGELFF
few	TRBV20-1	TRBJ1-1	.	TGCAGTGCTAGGTCTATGGGGGAAGCTTTCTTT	CSARSMGEAFF
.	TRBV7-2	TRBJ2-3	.	TGTGCCAGCAGCCAGGGAGATACGCAGTATTTT	CASSQGDTQYF
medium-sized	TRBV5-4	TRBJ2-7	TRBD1	TGTGCCAGCAGCGCCCGGGACAGGGGGTACGAGCAGTACTTC	CASSARDRGYEQYF
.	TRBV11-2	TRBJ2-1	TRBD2	TGTGCCAGCAGCTTCGTTGCGACTAGCGGGGGGGACAATGAGCAGTTCTTC	CASSFVATSGGDNEQFF
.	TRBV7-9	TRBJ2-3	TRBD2	TGTGCCAGCAGCTCTCGACTAGCGGGGCAGACAGATACGCAGTATTTT	CASSSRLAGQTDTQYF
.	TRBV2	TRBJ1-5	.	TGTGCCAGCAGTTATTCAGGAGGCAATCAGCCCCAGCATTTT	CASSYSGGNQPQHF
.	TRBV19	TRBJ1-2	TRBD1	TGTGCCAGTACCCCGATGGGGACAGGGGCCTCTCCTTCCGGCTACACCTTC	CASTPMGTGASPSGYTF
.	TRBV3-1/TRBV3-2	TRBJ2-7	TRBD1	TGTGCCAGCAGCCAATCTTCTGGGACAGGGGGCTCCTACGAGCAGTACTTC	CASSQSSGTGGSYEQYF
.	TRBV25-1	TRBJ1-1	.	TGTGCCAGCATAACACAGGGTTACCTTGGTGAAGCTTTCTTT	CASITQGYLGEAFF
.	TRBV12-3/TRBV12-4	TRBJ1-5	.	TGTGCCAGCAGTTTGACAGCCAATCAGCCCCAGCATTTT	CASSLTANQPQHF
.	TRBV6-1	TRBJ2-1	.	TGTGCCAGCAGTGAAGAGGGTTTTGGCAATGAGCAGTTCTTC	CASSEEGFGNEQFF
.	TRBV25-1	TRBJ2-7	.	TGTGCCAGCAGTGAATCGGTGGATTCCTACTCCTACGAGCAGTACTTC	CASSESVDSYSYEQYF
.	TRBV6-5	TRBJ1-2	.	TGTGCCAGCAGTACCCCAGGGGTCGGTAACTATGGCTACACCTTC	CASSTPGVGNYGYTF